This is a list of T cell receptor beta chains from one sample in a study of T cells in localized non-small cell lung cancer. Assay used: immunoSEQ multiplex PCR; TCRdb lists only in-frame clones, some missing. The profile shows 30,000 to 40,000 clones, more than 70% of them singletons. Sample: peripheral blood, taken before any cancer treatment. The source is a woman between 40 and 69 years old with stage I lung adenocarcinoma. Each CDR3 is given with its conserved first and last residue. Fields, in order: J gene, clone size, D gene, V gene, CDR3 protein, CDR3 DNA. D genes are given only for firm matches. Clone size is not always given. Where it is, it says once, few, many or a class for expanded clones.

j_gene: TRBJ2-7
abundance: once
d_gene: TRBD1
v_gene: TRBV28
CDR3aa: CASSLKLGQPFTYEQYF
CDR3nt: TGTGCCAGCAGTTTAAAGTTGGGACAGCCTTTTACCTACGAGCAGTACTTC

j_gene: TRBJ2-5
abundance: -
d_gene: -
v_gene: TRBV20-1
CDR3aa: CSAPKVETQYF
CDR3nt: TGCAGTGCTCCAAAGGTTGAGACCCAGTACTTC

j_gene: TRBJ1-2
abundance: -
d_gene: -
v_gene: TRBV6-5
CDR3aa: CASSETTGRAGYTF
CDR3nt: TGTGCCAGCAGCGAAACGACGGGCAGGGCTGGCTACACCTTC

j_gene: TRBJ2-2
abundance: -
d_gene: -
v_gene: TRBV5-1
CDR3aa: CASSQTVSNTGELFF
CDR3nt: TGCGCCAGCAGCCAGACCGTCTCGAACACCGGGGAGCTGTTTTTT

j_gene: TRBJ2-7
abundance: -
d_gene: TRBD2
v_gene: TRBV5-6
CDR3aa: CASSLGAGGLEQYF
CDR3nt: TGTGCCAGCAGCTTGGGGGCGGGGGGGCTCGAGCAGTACTTC

j_gene: TRBJ2-1
abundance: -
d_gene: -
v_gene: TRBV6-5
CDR3aa: CASSSSSYNEQFF
CDR3nt: TGTGCCAGCAGTTCCTCCTCGTACAATGAGCAGTTCTTC

j_gene: TRBJ1-1
abundance: -
d_gene: -
v_gene: TRBV7-6
CDR3aa: CASSPGKGGYTEAFF
CDR3nt: TGTGCCAGCAGCCCCGGTAAGGGTGGGTACACTGAAGCTTTCTTT

j_gene: TRBJ2-5
abundance: -
d_gene: -
v_gene: TRBV15
CDR3aa: CATSRDGAATQYF
CDR3nt: TGTGCCACCAGCAGAGATGGGGCTGCGACCCAGTACTTC

j_gene: TRBJ2-6
abundance: -
d_gene: -
v_gene: TRBV4-3
CDR3aa: CASSPVSLSGTVRSGANVLTF
CDR3nt: TGCGCCAGCAGCCCCGTAAGCCTCTCCGGGACGGTTCGCTCTGGGGCCAACGTCCTGACTTTC

j_gene: TRBJ2-7
abundance: -
d_gene: -
v_gene: TRBV5-6
CDR3aa: CASSFNTEQYF
CDR3nt: TGTGCCAGCAGCTTCAATACCGAGCAGTACTTC

j_gene: TRBJ2-3
abundance: -
d_gene: -
v_gene: TRBV5-4
CDR3aa: CASSPGDPTDTQYF
CDR3nt: TGTGCCAGCAGCCCGGGGGACCCCACAGATACGCAGTATTTT

j_gene: TRBJ1-1
abundance: -
d_gene: -
v_gene: TRBV5-5
CDR3aa: CASSRVGGRAEAFF
CDR3nt: TGTGCCAGCAGCCGCGTCGGAGGCCGGGCTGAAGCTTTCTTT

j_gene: TRBJ1-6
abundance: -
d_gene: TRBD1
v_gene: TRBV7-8
CDR3aa: CASSLYVTGINSPLHF
CDR3nt: TGTGCCAGCAGCTTATACGTGACAGGGATCAACTCACCCCTCCACTTT

j_gene: TRBJ2-7
abundance: -
d_gene: TRBD1
v_gene: TRBV5-6
CDR3aa: CASSLIGGTGKGGSYEQYF
CDR3nt: TGTGCCAGCAGCTTGATTGGTGGGACAGGGAAGGGTGGATCCTACGAGCAGTACTTC

j_gene: TRBJ2-1
abundance: -
d_gene: TRBD2
v_gene: TRBV5-4
CDR3aa: CASSLVGGRYNEQFF
CDR3nt: TGTGCCAGCAGCTTAGTCGGGGGGAGATACAATGAGCAGTTCTTC

j_gene: TRBJ2-3
abundance: -
d_gene: -
v_gene: TRBV9
CDR3aa: CASSVAPSATDTQYF
CDR3nt: TGTGCCAGCAGCGTAGCTCCTAGCGCCACAGATACGCAGTATTTT

j_gene: TRBJ2-1
abundance: -
d_gene: -
v_gene: TRBV7-3
CDR3aa: CASSLGGTINEQFF
CDR3nt: TGTGCCAGCAGCTTGGGGGGAACAATCAATGAGCAGTTCTTC

j_gene: TRBJ1-4
abundance: -
d_gene: -
v_gene: TRBV5-6
CDR3aa: CASSRWRTGDTEKLFF
CDR3nt: TGTGCCAGCAGCCGTTGGAGGACGGGCGACACGGAAAAACTGTTTTTT

j_gene: TRBJ2-3
abundance: -
d_gene: -
v_gene: TRBV7-3
CDR3aa: CASSLAPVPVGTQYF
CDR3nt: TGTGCCAGCAGCTTAGCCCCCGTGCCTGTAGGTACGCAGTATTTT

j_gene: TRBJ2-7
abundance: -
d_gene: TRBD1
v_gene: TRBV18
CDR3aa: CASSDRQGIYEQYF
CDR3nt: TGTGCCAGCTCAGACAGACAGGGGATCTACGAGCAGTACTTC

j_gene: TRBJ2-6
abundance: -
d_gene: -
v_gene: TRBV7-6
CDR3aa: CASSFSAGMAPLSGANVLTF
CDR3nt: TGTGCCAGCAGCTTTAGCGCAGGGATGGCCCCCCTCTCTGGGGCCAACGTCCTGACTTTC

j_gene: TRBJ2-1
abundance: few
d_gene: -
v_gene: TRBV5-1
CDR3aa: CASTAEGRVYVDEQFF
CDR3nt: TGCGCCAGCACCGCGGAAGGCAGGGTGTACGTGGATGAGCAGTTCTTC

j_gene: TRBJ2-7
abundance: -
d_gene: TRBD2
v_gene: TRBV14
CDR3aa: CASSRRDRARLAGGLYEQYF
CDR3nt: TGTGCCAGCAGCCGACGGGACAGGGCCCGACTAGCGGGGGGGCTCTACGAGCAGTACTTC

j_gene: TRBJ2-3
abundance: once
d_gene: -
v_gene: TRBV19
CDR3aa: CASSPLNSRLRYF
CDR3nt: TGTGCCAGTAGTCCCTTAAACTCGCGGCTCCGGTATTTT

j_gene: TRBJ2-5
abundance: -
d_gene: -
v_gene: TRBV7-6
CDR3aa: CASSYLGSQETQYF
CDR3nt: TGTGCCAGCAGCTACCTGGGATCTCAAGAGACCCAGTACTTC

j_gene: TRBJ1-4
abundance: -
d_gene: -
v_gene: TRBV7-3
CDR3aa: CASSLKGTVDEKLFF
CDR3nt: TGTGCCAGCAGCTTAAAAGGGACTGTGGATGAAAAACTGTTTTTT

j_gene: TRBJ2-7
abundance: -
d_gene: -
v_gene: TRBV2
CDR3aa: CASRRTVSSYEQYF
CDR3nt: TGTGCCAGCAGGCGGACAGTGAGCTCCTACGAGCAGTACTTC

j_gene: TRBJ2-3
abundance: -
d_gene: -
v_gene: TRBV6-1
CDR3aa: CASSAGVGDVYTDTQYF
CDR3nt: TGTGCCAGCAGTGCCGGGGTGGGCGACGTATATACAGATACGCAGTATTTT

j_gene: TRBJ1-1
abundance: -
d_gene: -
v_gene: TRBV6-5
CDR3aa: CASSSGIQKAFF
CDR3nt: TGTGCCAGCAGTTCCGGGATACAGAAAGCTTTCTTT

j_gene: TRBJ2-7
abundance: -
d_gene: -
v_gene: TRBV7-3
CDR3aa: CASSLGNSYEQYF
CDR3nt: TGTGCCAGCAGTCTCGGGAACTCCTACGAGCAGTACTTC

j_gene: TRBJ1-6
abundance: -
d_gene: -
v_gene: TRBV30
CDR3aa: CAGASLKWNSPLHF
CDR3nt: TGTGCCGGGGCCTCCCTTAAATGGAATTCACCCCTCCACTTT

j_gene: TRBJ1-4
abundance: -
d_gene: TRBD1
v_gene: TRBV7-9
CDR3aa: CASSAKAGGPNEKLFF
CDR3nt: TGTGCCAGCAGCGCAAAAGCAGGGGGTCCTAATGAAAAACTGTTTTTT

j_gene: TRBJ1-5
abundance: -
d_gene: TRBD1
v_gene: TRBV5-5
CDR3aa: CASSKRTGGLGNQPQHF
CDR3nt: TGTGCCAGCAGCAAACGAACAGGGGGCCTGGGCAATCAGCCCCAGCATTTT

j_gene: TRBJ2-7
abundance: once
d_gene: -
v_gene: TRBV18
CDR3aa: CASSPLSRFDEQYF
CDR3nt: TGTGCCAGCTCACCACTTTCTAGATTTGACGAGCAGTACTTC

j_gene: TRBJ2-1
abundance: -
d_gene: -
v_gene: TRBV7-2
CDR3aa: CASSLRGEQFF
CDR3nt: TGTGCCAGCAGCTTACGGGGTGAGCAGTTCTTC

j_gene: TRBJ1-6
abundance: once
d_gene: -
v_gene: TRBV4-3
CDR3aa: CASSQDATPSSYNSPLHF
CDR3nt: TGCGCCAGCAGCCAAGATGCGACCCCGAGCTCCTATAATTCACCCCTCCACTTT

j_gene: TRBJ2-1
abundance: -
d_gene: TRBD1
v_gene: TRBV4-3
CDR3aa: CASSQDLRQGFGNEQFF
CDR3nt: TGCGCCAGCAGCCAAGATTTAAGACAGGGTTTTGGGAATGAGCAGTTCTTC

j_gene: TRBJ1-3
abundance: once
d_gene: TRBD1
v_gene: TRBV27
CDR3aa: CASSTTGAGGNTIYF
CDR3nt: TGTGCCAGCAGTACAACAGGGGCAGGAGGAAACACCATATATTTT

j_gene: TRBJ1-1
abundance: -
d_gene: -
v_gene: TRBV5-1
CDR3aa: CASSLGGPHSPRHTEAFF
CDR3nt: TGCGCCAGCAGCTTGGGGGGGCCCCATAGCCCGCGTCACACTGAAGCTTTCTTT

j_gene: TRBJ1-4
abundance: -
d_gene: -
v_gene: TRBV6-5
CDR3aa: CASSYVQGGEKLFF
CDR3nt: TGTGCCAGCAGTTACGTTCAGGGAGGTGAAAAACTGTTTTTT

j_gene: TRBJ1-2
abundance: -
d_gene: TRBD1
v_gene: TRBV2
CDR3aa: CASSSGPGQGINYGYTF
CDR3nt: TGTGCCAGCAGCTCAGGACCGGGACAGGGAATTAACTATGGCTACACCTTC

j_gene: TRBJ2-7
abundance: -
d_gene: TRBD2
v_gene: TRBV7-8
CDR3aa: CASSLGLANYEQYF
CDR3nt: TGTGCCAGCAGCTTAGGACTAGCCAATTACGAGCAGTACTTC

j_gene: TRBJ2-3
abundance: -
d_gene: TRBD2
v_gene: TRBV5-6
CDR3aa: CASSLKSGAGPDTQYF
CDR3nt: TGTGCCAGCAGCTTGAAAAGCGGGGCCGGGCCAGATACGCAGTATTTT

j_gene: TRBJ1-1
abundance: -
d_gene: -
v_gene: TRBV7-3
CDR3aa: CASSSFRRGVAEAFF
CDR3nt: TGTGCCAGCAGCTCCTTCCGACGAGGGGTGGCTGAAGCTTTCTTT

j_gene: TRBJ2-7
abundance: -
d_gene: -
v_gene: TRBV7-9
CDR3aa: CASSADSSYEQYF
CDR3nt: TGTGCCAGCAGCGCAGACAGTTCCTACGAGCAGTACTTC

j_gene: TRBJ2-1
abundance: -
d_gene: TRBD2
v_gene: TRBV25-1
CDR3aa: CASLSGESYNEQFF
CDR3nt: TGTGCCAGTCTTAGCGGGGAGTCCTACAATGAGCAGTTCTTC

j_gene: TRBJ1-4
abundance: -
d_gene: -
v_gene: TRBV6-5
CDR3aa: CASSSGGANEKLFF
CDR3nt: TGTGCCAGCAGTTCCGGAGGGGCTAATGAAAAACTGTTTTTT

j_gene: TRBJ2-5
abundance: -
d_gene: -
v_gene: TRBV6-5
CDR3aa: CASTQDNGETQYF
CDR3nt: TGTGCCAGCACCCAGGATAATGGAGAGACCCAGTACTTC

j_gene: TRBJ1-1
abundance: -
d_gene: TRBD1
v_gene: TRBV19
CDR3aa: CASTPLGTGGEAFF
CDR3nt: TGTGCCAGTACCCCCTTGGGGACAGGGGGCGAAGCTTTCTTT

j_gene: TRBJ1-1
abundance: -
d_gene: -
v_gene: TRBV4-1
CDR3aa: CASSQAHGTNTEAFF
CDR3nt: TGCGCCAGCAGCCAAGCACACGGGACTAACACTGAAGCTTTCTTT

j_gene: TRBJ2-2
abundance: -
d_gene: -
v_gene: TRBV27
CDR3aa: CASSFSVPGLNTGELFF
CDR3nt: TGTGCCAGCAGTTTTTCCGTTCCGGGACTCAACACCGGGGAGCTGTTTTTT

j_gene: TRBJ2-3
abundance: -
d_gene: -
v_gene: TRBV2
CDR3aa: CASRRRGTDTQYF
CDR3nt: TGTGCCAGCAGGAGGCGGGGCACAGATACGCAGTATTTT